This T cell receptor beta chain appears in the sequencing data of a study of blood T cell repertoires in COVID-19. Overall study context: From T cells, B-cell-depleted T cells, or PBMCs came the material, which was cDNA or gDNA.

Germline V gene data show CDR1 as ENHRY and CDR2 as SYGVKD. The CDR3 spans 15 residues. V lost 1 base and J lost 7, with 16 bases in between. TCRdb's copy holds only in-frame clones and misses some; the assay was immunoSEQ multiplex PCR. The data show about 81,000 clones, with under 90% seen just once and about an eighth held by the top ten. The specimen sequenced was peripheral blood. The rearrangement joins TRBV10-3 to TRBJ1-1; D possibly corresponds to TRBD1 (6 bases). This clonotype originated in a human donor in a cohort sampled during active COVID-19. The CDR3 region is CAISELLGQTSEAFF. The CDR3 DNA sequence: TGTGCCATCAGTGAGTTACTTGGACAGACAAGTGAAGCTTTCTTT.